The clone carrying this T cell receptor beta chain has more than one count but fewer than ten. The data derive from a study of T-cell reconstitution after alpha-beta-depleted transplantation in children. TCRbeta library preparation incorporated unique molecular identifiers. From the PCR reads, TCRdb called clonotypes with MiXCR, one entry per CDR3 protein. The sample yields around 380,000 distinct CDR3 sequences, 11% seen once. The specimen was PBMCs from the stem cell graft donor, collected from the stem cell graft. This receptor was obtained from a human donor who donated a stem cell graft to a child with acute myeloid leukemia.

This CDR3 reads CASSFPNRDGYTF. For the CDR3, the DNA is TGTGCCAGCAGCTTTCCTAACAGGGACGGCTACACCTTC. The J gene is TRBJ1-2, the V gene TRBV11-2; tentatively, D is TRBD1 (6 bases). The CDR3 has 13 residues. Germline CDR1 is SGHAT and CDR2 is FQNNGV. The ends were cut back, 3 bases at V and 8 bases at J, with 13 bases in the middle.